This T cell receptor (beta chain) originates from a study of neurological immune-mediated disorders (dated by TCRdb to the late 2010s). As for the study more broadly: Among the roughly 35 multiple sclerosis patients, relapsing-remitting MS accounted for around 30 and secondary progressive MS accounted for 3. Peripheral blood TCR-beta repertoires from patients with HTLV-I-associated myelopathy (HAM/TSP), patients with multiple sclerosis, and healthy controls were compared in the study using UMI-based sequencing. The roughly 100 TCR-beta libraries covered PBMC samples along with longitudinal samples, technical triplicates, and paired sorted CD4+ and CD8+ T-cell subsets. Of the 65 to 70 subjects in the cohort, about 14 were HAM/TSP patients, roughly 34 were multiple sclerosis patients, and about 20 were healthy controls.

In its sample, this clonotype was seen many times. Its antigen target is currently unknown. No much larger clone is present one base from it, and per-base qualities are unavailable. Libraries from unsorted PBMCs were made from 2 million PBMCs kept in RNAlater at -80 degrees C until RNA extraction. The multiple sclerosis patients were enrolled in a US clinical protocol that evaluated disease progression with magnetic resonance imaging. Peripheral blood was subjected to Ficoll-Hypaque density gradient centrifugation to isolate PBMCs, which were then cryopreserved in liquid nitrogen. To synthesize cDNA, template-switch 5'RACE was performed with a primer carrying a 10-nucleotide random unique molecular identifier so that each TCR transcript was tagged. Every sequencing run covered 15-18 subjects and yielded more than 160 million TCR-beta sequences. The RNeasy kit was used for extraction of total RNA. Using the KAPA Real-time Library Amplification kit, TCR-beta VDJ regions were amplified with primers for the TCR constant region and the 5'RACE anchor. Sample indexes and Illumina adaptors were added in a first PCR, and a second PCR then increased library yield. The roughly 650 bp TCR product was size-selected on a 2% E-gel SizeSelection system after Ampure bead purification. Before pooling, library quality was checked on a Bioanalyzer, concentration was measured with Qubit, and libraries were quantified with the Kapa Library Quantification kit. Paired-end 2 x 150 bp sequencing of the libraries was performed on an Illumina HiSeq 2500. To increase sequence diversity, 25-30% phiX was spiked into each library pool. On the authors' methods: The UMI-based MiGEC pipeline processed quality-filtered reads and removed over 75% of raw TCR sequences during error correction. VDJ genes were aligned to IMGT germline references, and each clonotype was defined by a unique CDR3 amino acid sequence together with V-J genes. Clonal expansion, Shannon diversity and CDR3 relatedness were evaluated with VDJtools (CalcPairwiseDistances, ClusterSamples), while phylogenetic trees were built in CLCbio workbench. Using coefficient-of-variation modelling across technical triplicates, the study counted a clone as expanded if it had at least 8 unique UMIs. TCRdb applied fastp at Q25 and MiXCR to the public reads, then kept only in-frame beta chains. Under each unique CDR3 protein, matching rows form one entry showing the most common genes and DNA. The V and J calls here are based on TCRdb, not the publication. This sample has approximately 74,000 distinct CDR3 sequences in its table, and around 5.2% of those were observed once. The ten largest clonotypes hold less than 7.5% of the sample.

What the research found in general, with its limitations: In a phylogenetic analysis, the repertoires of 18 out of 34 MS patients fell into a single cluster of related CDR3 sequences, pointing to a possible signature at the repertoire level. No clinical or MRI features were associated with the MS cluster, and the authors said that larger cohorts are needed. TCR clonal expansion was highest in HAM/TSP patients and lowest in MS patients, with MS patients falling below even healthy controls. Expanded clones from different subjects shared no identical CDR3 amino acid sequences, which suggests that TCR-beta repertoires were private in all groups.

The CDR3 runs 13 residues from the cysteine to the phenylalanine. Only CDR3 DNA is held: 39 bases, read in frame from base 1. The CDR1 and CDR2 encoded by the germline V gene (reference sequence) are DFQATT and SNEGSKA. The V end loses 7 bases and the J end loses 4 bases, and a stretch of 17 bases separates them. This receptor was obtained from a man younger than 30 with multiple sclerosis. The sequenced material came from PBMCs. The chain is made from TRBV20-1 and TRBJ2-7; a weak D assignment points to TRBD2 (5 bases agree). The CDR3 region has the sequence CSVRGRRGYEQYF. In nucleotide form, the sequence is TGCAGTGTAAGAGGCAGGCGAGGGTACGAGCAGTACTTC.